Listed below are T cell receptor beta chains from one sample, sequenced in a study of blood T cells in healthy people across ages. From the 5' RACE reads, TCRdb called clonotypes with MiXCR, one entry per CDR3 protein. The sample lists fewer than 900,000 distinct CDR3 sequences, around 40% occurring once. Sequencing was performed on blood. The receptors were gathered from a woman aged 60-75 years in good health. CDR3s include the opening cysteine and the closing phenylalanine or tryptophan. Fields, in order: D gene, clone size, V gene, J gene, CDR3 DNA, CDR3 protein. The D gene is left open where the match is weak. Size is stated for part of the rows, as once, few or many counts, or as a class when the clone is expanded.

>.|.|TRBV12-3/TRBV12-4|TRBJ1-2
TGTGCCAGCACCGATCACCATCCCCTCACTGGTCTAGCTAACTATGGCTACACCTTC
CASTDHHPLTGLANYGYTF
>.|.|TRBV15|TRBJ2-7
TGTGCCACCAGCCCCCGTGGGAGGTCCTACGAGCAGTACTTC
CATSPRGRSYEQYF
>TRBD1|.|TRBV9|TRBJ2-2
TGTGCCAGCAGCCCGCGGACAGGGGCCGCCGGGGAGCTGTTTTTT
CASSPRTGAAGELFF
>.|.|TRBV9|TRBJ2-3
TGTGCCAGCAGCGTAGGGGGGCCCCCAGATACGCAGTATTTT
CASSVGGPPDTQYF
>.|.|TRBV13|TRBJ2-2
TGTGCCAGCAGCATCCGGACAGTAGCGAACACCGGGGAGCTGTTTTTT
CASSIRTVANTGELFF
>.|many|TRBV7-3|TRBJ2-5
TGTGCCAGCAGCCCGGGTCGTGATAGCGGAAAAGAGACCCAGTACTTC
CASSPGRDSGKETQYF
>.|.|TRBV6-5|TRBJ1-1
TGTGCCAGCAACGCCCCTGGGCAGACCCTGAACACTGAAGCTTTCTTT
CASNAPGQTLNTEAFF
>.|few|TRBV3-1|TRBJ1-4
TGTGCCAGCAGCCACCAGGGTCGGGTTGGGGAAAAACTGTTTTTT
CASSHQGRVGEKLFF
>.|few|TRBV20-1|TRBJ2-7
TGCAGTGCTAGCGACAGGTCCTACGAGCAGTACTTC
CSASDRSYEQYF
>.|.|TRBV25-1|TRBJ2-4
TGTGCCAGCAGTCGAAGGGGCCCCCAAGCAAACATTCAGTACTTC
CASSRRGPQANIQYF
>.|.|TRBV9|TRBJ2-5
TGTGCCAGCAGCTTAGAGGTGGGGGAGACCCAGTACTTC
CASSLEVGETQYF
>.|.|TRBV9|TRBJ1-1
TGTACCAGCAACCCAACAGGATCAAACAAGAACACTGAAGCTTTCTTT
CTSNPTGSNKNTEAFF
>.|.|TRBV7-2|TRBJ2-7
TGTGCCAGCAGCTTAAAGGGCTCCTACGAGCAGTACTTC
CASSLKGSYEQYF
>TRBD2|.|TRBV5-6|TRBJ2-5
TGTGCCAGCAGCTTCGATACTAGCGGGAGGCCCCCGACCCAGTACTTC
CASSFDTSGRPPTQYF
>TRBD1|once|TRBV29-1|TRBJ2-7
TGCAGCGTATCCGGGACAGCGGACGAGCAGTACTTC
CSVSGTADEQYF
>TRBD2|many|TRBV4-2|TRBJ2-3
TGTGCCAGCAGCCAGGCGGGAGAGGGAGATACGCAGTATTTT
CASSQAGEGDTQYF
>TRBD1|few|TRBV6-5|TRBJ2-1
TGTGCCAGCAGTGACCCGGACAGGGTTGAGCAGTTCTTC
CASSDPDRVEQFF
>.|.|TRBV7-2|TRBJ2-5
TGTGCCAGCAGCTTATCCCTTCCAGAGACCCAGTACTTC
CASSLSLPETQYF
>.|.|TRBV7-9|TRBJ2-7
TGTGCCAGCAGTAGTAGCCCCCTTTTCTACGAGCAGTACTTC
CASSSSPLFYEQYF
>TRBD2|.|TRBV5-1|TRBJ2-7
TGCGCCAGCAGCTCAGGACTAGCGGGAGTTGTCGAGCAGTACTTC
CASSSGLAGVVEQYF
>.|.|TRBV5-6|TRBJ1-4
TGTGCCAGCAGCCCAGGACCGGGACGGGGTAATGAAAAACTGTTTTTT
CASSPGPGRGNEKLFF
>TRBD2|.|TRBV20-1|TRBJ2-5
TGCAGTGCCCCCAGACTAGCGGGGGGCCGAGAGACCCAGTACTTC
CSAPRLAGGRETQYF
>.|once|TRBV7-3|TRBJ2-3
TGTGCCAGCAGCTTAACGCAGAACACAGATACGCAGTATTTT
CASSLTQNTDTQYF
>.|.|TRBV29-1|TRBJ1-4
TGCAGCGTCACAGCTGCGGGGGGTGGTGAAAAACTGTTTTTT
CSVTAAGGGEKLFF
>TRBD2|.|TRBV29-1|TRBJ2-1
TGCAGCGGTACCGGGACTAGCGGGAGGGGATCCTACAATGAGCAGTTCTTC
CSGTGTSGRGSYNEQFF
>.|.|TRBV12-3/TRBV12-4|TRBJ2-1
TGTGCCAGCAGTTATGTCCCCGGAAATGAGCAGTTCTTC
CASSYVPGNEQFF
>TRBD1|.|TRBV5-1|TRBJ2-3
TGCGCCAGCTTCCAGACAGGGGTGGGAGATACGCAGTATTTT
CASFQTGVGDTQYF
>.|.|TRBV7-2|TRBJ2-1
TGTGCCAGCAGCTTACGAGGGAGGCCGACGAGTAGCTCCTACAATGAGCAGTTCTTC
CASSLRGRPTSSSYNEQFF
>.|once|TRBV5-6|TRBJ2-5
TGTGCCAGCAGCATGGGTGCAGTCCAAGAGACCCAGTACTTC
CASSMGAVQETQYF
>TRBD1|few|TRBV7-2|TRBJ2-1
TGTGCCAGCAGCTTCGGAGCAGGGGGCTTTTCCTACAATGAGCAGTTCTTC
CASSFGAGGFSYNEQFF
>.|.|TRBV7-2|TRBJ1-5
TGTGCCAGCAGCTTCCGGGACAAGAATCAGCCCCAGCATTTT
CASSFRDKNQPQHF
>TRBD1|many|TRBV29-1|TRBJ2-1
TGCAGCGTTGTTTTGGACAGGGGCCATGAGCAGTTCTTC
CSVVLDRGHEQFF
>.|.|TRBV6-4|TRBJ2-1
TGTGCCAGCAGTGCCTTTGGCGGGGCCTGGGTGCCGGAGCAGTTCTTC
CASSAFGGAWVPEQFF
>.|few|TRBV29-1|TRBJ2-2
TGCAGCGTTGGGCCCGGATCCGTGAACACCGGGGAGCTGTTTTTT
CSVGPGSVNTGELFF
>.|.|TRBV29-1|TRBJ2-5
TGCAGCGCCAACCGAGGGTATGGGGGAGAGACCCAGTACTTC
CSANRGYGGETQYF
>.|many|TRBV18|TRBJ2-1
TGTGCCAGCTCTCGAACCTCCGGGACTGTCTATGAGCAGTTCTTC
CASSRTSGTVYEQFF
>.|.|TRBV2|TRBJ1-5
TGTGCCAGCAGACTGGATCAGCCCCAGCATTTT
CASRLDQPQHF
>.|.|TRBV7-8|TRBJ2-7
TGTGCCAGCGATGGAGGGGGCTACGAGCAGTACTTC
CASDGGGYEQYF
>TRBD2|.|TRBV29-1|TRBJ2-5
TGCAGCGCCCTCGGGGAGGGGCCGGAGACCCAGTACTTC
CSALGEGPETQYF
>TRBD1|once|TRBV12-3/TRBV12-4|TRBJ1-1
TGTGCCAGCAGGACAGGGGAGGTGAACACTGAAGCTTTCTTT
CASRTGEVNTEAFF